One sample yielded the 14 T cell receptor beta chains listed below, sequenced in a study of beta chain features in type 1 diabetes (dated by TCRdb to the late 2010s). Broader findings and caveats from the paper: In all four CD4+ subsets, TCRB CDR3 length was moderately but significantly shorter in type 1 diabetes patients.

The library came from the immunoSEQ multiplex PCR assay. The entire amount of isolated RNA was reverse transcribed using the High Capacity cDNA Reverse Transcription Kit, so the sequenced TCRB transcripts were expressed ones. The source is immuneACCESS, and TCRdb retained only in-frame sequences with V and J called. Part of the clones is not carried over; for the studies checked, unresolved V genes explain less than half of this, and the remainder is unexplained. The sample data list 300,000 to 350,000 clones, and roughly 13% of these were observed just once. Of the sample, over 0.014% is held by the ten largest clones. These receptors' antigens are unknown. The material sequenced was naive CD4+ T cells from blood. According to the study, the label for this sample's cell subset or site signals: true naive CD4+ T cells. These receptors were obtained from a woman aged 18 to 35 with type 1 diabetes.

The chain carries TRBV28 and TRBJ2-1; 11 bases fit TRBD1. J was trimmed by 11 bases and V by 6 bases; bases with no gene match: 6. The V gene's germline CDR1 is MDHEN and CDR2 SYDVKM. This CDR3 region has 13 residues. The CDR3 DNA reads TGTGCCAGCAGGCCGGGACAGGGGGGGCAGCAGTTCTTC. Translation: CASRPGQGGQQFF.

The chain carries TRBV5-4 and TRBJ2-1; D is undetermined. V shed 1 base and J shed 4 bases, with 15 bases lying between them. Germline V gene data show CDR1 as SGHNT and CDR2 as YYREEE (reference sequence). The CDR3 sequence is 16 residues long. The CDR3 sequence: CASSLIGPGAYNEQFF. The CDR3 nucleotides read TGTGCCAGCAGCTTGATAGGCCCAGGTGCGTACAATGAGCAGTTCTTC.

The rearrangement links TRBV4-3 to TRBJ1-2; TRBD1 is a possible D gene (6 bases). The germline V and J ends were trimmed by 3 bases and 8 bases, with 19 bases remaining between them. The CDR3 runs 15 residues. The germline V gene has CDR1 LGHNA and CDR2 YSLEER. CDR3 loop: CASSQAPQGLGGYTF. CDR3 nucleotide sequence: TGCGCCAGCAGCCAGGCACCTCAGGGGCTTGGGGGCTACACCTTC.

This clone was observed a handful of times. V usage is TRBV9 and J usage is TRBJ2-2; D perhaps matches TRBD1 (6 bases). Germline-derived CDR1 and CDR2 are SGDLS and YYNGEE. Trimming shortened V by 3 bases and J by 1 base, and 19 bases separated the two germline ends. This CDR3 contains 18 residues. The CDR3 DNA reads TGTGCCAGCAGCGCCCGCTCGCAGGGGCTACAGAACACCGGGGAGCTGTTTTTT. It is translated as CASSARSQGLQNTGELFF.

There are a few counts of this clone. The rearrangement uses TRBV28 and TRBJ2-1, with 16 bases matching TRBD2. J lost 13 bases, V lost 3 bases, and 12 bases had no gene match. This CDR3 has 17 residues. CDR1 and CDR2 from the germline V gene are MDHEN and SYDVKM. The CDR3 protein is CASSFSRPGLAGGDQFF. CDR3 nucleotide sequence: TGTGCCAGCAGTTTCTCCCGACCGGGACTAGCGGGGGGGGATCAGTTCTTC.

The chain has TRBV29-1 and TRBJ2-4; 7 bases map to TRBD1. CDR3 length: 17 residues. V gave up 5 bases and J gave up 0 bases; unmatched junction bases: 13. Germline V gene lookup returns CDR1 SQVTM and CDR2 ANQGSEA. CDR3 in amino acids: CSVLGTAPSRAKNIQYF. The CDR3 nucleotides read TGCAGCGTTCTCGGGACAGCTCCCTCAAGAGCCAAAAACATTCAGTACTTC.

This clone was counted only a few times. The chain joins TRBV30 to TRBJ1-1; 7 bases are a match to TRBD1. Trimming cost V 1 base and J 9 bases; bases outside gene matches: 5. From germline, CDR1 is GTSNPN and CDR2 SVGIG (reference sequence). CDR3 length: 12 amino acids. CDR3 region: CAWSGTGEQAFF. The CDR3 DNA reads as TGTGCCTGGAGTGGAACAGGGGAACAAGCTTTCTTT.

The chain's CDR3 is CAWTPLLGARETQYF. The CDR3 nucleotides read TGTGCCTGGACCCCCTTGCTGGGGGCGCGGGAGACCCAGTACTTC. The V and J genes are TRBV30 and TRBJ2-5; TRBD1 might be the D (6 bases). Germline V gives CDR1 GTSNPN, CDR2 SVGIG (reference sequence). The CDR3 spans 15 residues. The V end was cut by 4 bases, the J end by 5 bases, with 20 bases between.

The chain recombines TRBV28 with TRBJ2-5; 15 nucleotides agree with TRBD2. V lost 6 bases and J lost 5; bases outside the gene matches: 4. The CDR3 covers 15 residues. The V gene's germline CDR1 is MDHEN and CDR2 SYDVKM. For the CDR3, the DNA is TGTGCCAGCAGAACCGGGACTAGCGGGAGGGAGACCCAGTACTTC. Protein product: CASRTGTSGRETQYF.

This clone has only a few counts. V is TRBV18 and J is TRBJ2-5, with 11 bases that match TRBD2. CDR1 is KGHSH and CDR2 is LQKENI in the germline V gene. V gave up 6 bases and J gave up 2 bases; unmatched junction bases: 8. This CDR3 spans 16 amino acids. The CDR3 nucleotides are TGTGCCAGCTCCCTCCTAGCGGGAGGTTTTCAAGAGACCCAGTACTTC. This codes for CASSLLAGGFQETQYF.

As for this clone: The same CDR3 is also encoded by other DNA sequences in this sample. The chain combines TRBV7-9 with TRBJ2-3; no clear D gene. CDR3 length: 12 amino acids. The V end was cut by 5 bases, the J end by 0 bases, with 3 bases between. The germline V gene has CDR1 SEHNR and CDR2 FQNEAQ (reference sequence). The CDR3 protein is CASSLSTDTQYF. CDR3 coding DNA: TGTGCCAGCAGCCTAAGCACAGATACGCAGTATTTT.

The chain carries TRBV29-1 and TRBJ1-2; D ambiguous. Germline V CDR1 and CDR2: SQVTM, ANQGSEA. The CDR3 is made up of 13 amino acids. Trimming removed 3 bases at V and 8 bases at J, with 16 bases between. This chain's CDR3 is CSVEFRDFRGYTF. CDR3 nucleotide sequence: TGCAGCGTTGAGTTCCGGGATTTTCGCGGCTACACCTTC. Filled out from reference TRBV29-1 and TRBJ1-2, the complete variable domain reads SAVISQKPSRDICQRGTSLTIQCQVDSQVTMMFWYRQQPGQSLTLIATANQGSEATYESGFVIDKFPISRPNLTFSTLTVSNMSPEDSSIYLCSVEFRDFRGYTFGSGTRLTVV.

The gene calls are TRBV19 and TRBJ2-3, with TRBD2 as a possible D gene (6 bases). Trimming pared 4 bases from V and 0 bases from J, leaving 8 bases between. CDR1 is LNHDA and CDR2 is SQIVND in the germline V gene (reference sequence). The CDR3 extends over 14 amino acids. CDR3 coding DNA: TGTGCCAGTAGTAGGGGACTTAGCACAGATACGCAGTATTTT. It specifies CASSRGLSTDTQYF. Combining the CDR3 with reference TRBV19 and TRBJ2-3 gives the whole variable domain DGGITQSPKYLFRKEGQNVTLSCEQNLNHDAMYWYRQDPGQGLRLIYYSQIVNDFQKGDIAEGYSVSREKKESFPLTVTSAQKNPTAFYLCASSRGLSTDTQYFGPGTRLTVL.

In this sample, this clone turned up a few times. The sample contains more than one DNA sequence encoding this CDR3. The CDR3 here is CAWSVGGETQYF. In DNA form, the CDR3 reads TGTGCCTGGAGTGTAGGGGGAGAGACCCAGTACTTC. V is TRBV30 and J is TRBJ2-5; possible D gene TRBD1, 6 bases. The germline gives CDR1 GTSNPN, CDR2 SVGIG (reference sequence). The CDR3 is 12 residues long. The V end lost 0 bases, the J end lost 4 bases, and 6 bases lay between the germline ends.